These 24 T cell receptor beta chains originate from one sample sequenced in a study of long-term antiretroviral therapy in people with HIV. The authors ran the immunoSEQ assay, v3.0, at survey level. This table comes from immunoSEQ multiplex PCR, and its TCRdb copy is limited to in-frame clones, with some not included. The sample yields 17,000 or so clones, less than 80% seen once. The material was unsorted PBMCs, obtained more than 3.1 years after starting antiretroviral therapy. The receptor source for this set is a woman aged 40 to 50 with HIV.

V gene TRBV6-5 combines with J gene TRBJ1-5, with a weak D call TRBD1 (5 bases). CDR1 and CDR2 (germline): MNHEY, SVGAGI. V was clipped by 0 bases and J by 5 bases, with 11 bases between them. This CDR3 is 15 amino acids long. CDR3 in amino acids: CASSYSIGGDQPQHF. CDR3 bases: TGTGCCAGCAGTTACTCAATTGGGGGAGATCAGCCCCAGCATTTT.

This chain connects TRBV7-2 to TRBJ1-1; maybe TRBD1 (6 bases). Germline-derived CDR1 and CDR2 are SGHTA and FQGNSA. The CDR3 totals 17 residues. V was pared by 3 bases and J by 3 bases, with 20 bases between. CDR3: CASSFLGGGQPYTEAFF. DNA for the CDR3: TGTGCCAGCAGCTTCTTGGGAGGCGGACAGCCCTACACTGAAGCTTTCTTT.

This clone was picked up one time. The chain has TRBV6-1 and TRBJ2-1, with 10 positions matching TRBD2. Germline V gene sequence: CDR1 MNHNS, CDR2 SASEGT. CDR3 length: 15 residues. The ends lost 3 bases at V and 5 bases at J; junction bases unmatched: 4. For the CDR3, the DNA is TGTGCCAGCAGTGAGGCTAGCGGGGGCCACAATGAGCAGTTCTTC. Protein: CASSEASGGHNEQFF.

This rearrangement joins TRBV6-6 to TRBJ2-5; TRBD2 aligns across 10 bases. This CDR3 has 15 residues. Germline V gene data show CDR1 as MNHNY and CDR2 as SVGAGI (reference sequence). Trimming cost V 4 bases and J 2 bases; bases outside gene matches: 4. The CDR3: CASSLGSGGQETQYF. CDR3 coding DNA: TGTGCCAGCAGTTTAGGTAGCGGGGGGCAAGAGACCCAGTACTTC.

The chain couples TRBV6-5 to TRBJ2-3; D unresolved. Trimming removed 8 bases from V and 1 base from J, with 13 bases in between. CDR1 MNHEY and CDR2 SVGAGI come from the germline V gene. The CDR3 consists of 14 residues. As DNA, the CDR3 is TGTGCCAGCTCCCCCCTTAGACGCACAGATACGCAGTATTTT. This gives the protein CASSPLRRTDTQYF.

The chain links TRBV5-6 to TRBJ1-1, with unresolved D. Trimming left V 0 bases short and J 5 bases short, with 2 bases between. CDR1 and CDR2 from the germline V gene are SGHDT and YYEEEE. This CDR3 is built from 11 residues. The CDR3 bases are TGTGCCAGCAGCTTGGAGACTGAAGCTTTCTTT. This sequence encodes CASSLETEAFF.

The chain employs TRBV19 and TRBJ1-5; 7 nucleotides agree with TRBD1. The CDR3 runs to 17 residues. The junction had 10 bases not matched to a gene; V was cut back by 1 base and J by 4 bases. CDR1 and CDR2 from the germline V gene are LNHDA and SQIVND (reference sequence). The CDR3 sequence: CASSIVGNGRGNQPQHF. The CDR3 region has the DNA TGTGCCAGTAGTATAGTGGGGAACGGCAGGGGGAATCAGCCCCAGCATTTT.

The CDR3 protein is CASSGHGRGGSPLHF. CDR3 in DNA: TGTGCCAGCAGTGGCCACGGCAGGGGTGGTTCACCCCTCCACTTT. The gene calls are TRBV25-1 and TRBJ1-6; maybe TRBD1 (6 bases). Germline loops: CDR1 MGHDK, CDR2 SYGVNS. Trimming cost V 4 bases and J 9 bases, with 16 bases left between them. The CDR3 length is 15 residues.

This rearrangement joins TRBV25-1 to TRBJ1-2; no reliable D call. Germline V lookup: CDR1 MGHDK, CDR2 SYGVNS. The CDR3 contains 16 residues. The V end lost 0 bases, the J end lost 6 bases, and 17 bases lay between the germline ends. The CDR3 here is CASSEYGTALTDGYTF. The CDR3 coding sequence is TGTGCCAGCAGTGAATATGGAACAGCCTTAACCGATGGCTACACCTTC.

The rearrangement joins TRBV6-1 to TRBJ2-2, with a weak D call TRBD1 (6 bases). The V end lost 2 bases, the J end lost 0 bases, and 19 bases lay between the germline ends. Per germline, CDR1 MNHNS and CDR2 SASEGT. The CDR3 contains 19 residues. The CDR3 region has the DNA TGTGCCAGCAGTGAACGGACAGCCGTAACGTTTACGAACACCGGGGAGCTGTTTTTT. Translated: CASSERTAVTFTNTGELFF.

The V call is TRBV5-6, the J call TRBJ2-1, with D maybe TRBD1 (6 bases). Trimming cost V 0 bases and J 7 bases, with 8 bases left between them. The CDR3 covers 13 residues. Per the germline V gene, CDR1 is SGHDT and CDR2 is YYEEEE. This chain's CDR3 is CASSLAGVNEQFF. Written as DNA, the CDR3 is TGTGCCAGCAGCTTGGCAGGGGTGAATGAGCAGTTCTTC.

V and J are TRBV30 and TRBJ1-1, with a weak D call TRBD1 (5 bases). V lost 4 bases and J 0 bases, leaving 9 bases between the germline ends. The germline V gene has CDR1 GTSNPN and CDR2 SVGIG (reference sequence). CDR3 length: 13 residues. The chain's CDR3 is CAWTDRMNTEAFF. CDR3 nucleotide sequence: TGTGCCTGGACCGACAGAATGAACACTGAAGCTTTCTTT.

This clone was seen a few times. V usage is TRBV13 and J usage is TRBJ1-2; no clear D gene. Germline V lookup: CDR1 PRHDT, CDR2 FYEKMQ (reference sequence). There are 14 residues in the CDR3. Trimming took 0 bases from V and 8 from J, leaving 13 bases between them. The CDR3 coding sequence is TGTGCCAGCAGCTTAGGCCTAGGCGCTATAGGCTACACCTTC. Its protein is CASSLGLGAIGYTF.

The CDR3 spells CASSFSGNTEAFF. The CDR3 DNA sequence: TGTGCCAGCAGCTTCTCGGGGAACACTGAAGCTTTCTTT. This chain links TRBV5-5 with TRBJ1-1; no reliable D call. This CDR3 is built from 13 residues. The ends were cut back, 2 bases at V and 1 base at J, with 6 bases in the middle. Germline values: CDR1 SGHKS, CDR2 YYEKEE (reference sequence).

The J gene is TRBJ1-2, the V gene TRBV7-2; D may be TRBD1 (5 bases). Germline V lookup: CDR1 SGHTA, CDR2 FQGNSA. The CDR3 sequence is 15 residues long. V lost 1 base, J lost 1 base, and 10 bases lay in between. The CDR3, as DNA: TGTGCCAGCAGCTTAGGAGACAGACTTAACTATGGCTACACCTTC. It codes for CASSLGDRLNYGYTF. Based on the CDR3 plus reference TRBV7-2 and TRBJ1-2, the full variable domain is GAGVSQSPSNKVTEKGKDVELRCDPISGHTALYWYRQSLGQGLEFLIYFQGNSAPDKSGLPSDRFSAERTGGSVSTLTIQRTQQEDSAVYLCASSLGDRLNYGYTFGSGTRLTVV.

This clone is a singleton in its sample. The chain uses TRBV5-4 and TRBJ1-2; 8 nucleotides line up with TRBD1. This CDR3 has 14 amino acids. Germline-derived CDR1 and CDR2 are SGHNT and YYREEE (reference sequence). V lost 0 bases, J lost 3 bases, and 1 base stayed unmatched. The CDR3 here is CASSLVGQDYGYTF. The CDR3 DNA reads as TGTGCCAGCAGCTTGGTGGGACAGGACTATGGCTACACCTTC.

The chain couples TRBV7-9 to TRBJ1-2; 7 nucleotides align to TRBD1. V lost 8 bases and J lost 5; bases outside the gene matches: 14. The CDR3 runs to 15 residues. Germline-derived CDR1 and CDR2 are SEHNR and FQNEAQ (reference sequence). The CDR3 protein is CASQGQLTGPYGYTF. In DNA form, the CDR3 reads TGTGCCAGCCAGGGACAGTTGACCGGGCCTTATGGCTACACCTTC.

The rearrangement uses TRBV30 and TRBJ1-1; TRBD1 agrees at 7 bases. Trimming removed 5 bases from V and 0 bases from J; junction bases left unmatched: 6. This CDR3 region has 14 residues. CDR1 is GTSNPN and CDR2 is SVGIG in the germline V gene (reference sequence). CDR3 in DNA: TGTGCCTGGGACGTGACAGGGCTGAACACTGAAGCTTTCTTT. It codes for CAWDVTGLNTEAFF.

This chain uses TRBV30 with TRBJ1-1; D is undetermined. There are 13 residues in the CDR3. Trimming took off 0 bases at V and 8 bases at J, with 13 bases between the two ends. Per germline, CDR1 GTSNPN and CDR2 SVGIG (reference sequence). DNA of the CDR3: TGTGCCTGGAGTGTAGGGATAGGGCAAGAAGCTTTCTTT. Translating it yields CAWSVGIGQEAFF.

The chain carries TRBV5-1 and TRBJ1-2; D is unresolved. V was shortened by 0 bases and J by 8 bases, with 14 bases between the two germline ends. The CDR3 runs to 14 residues. Germline-derived CDR1 and CDR2 are SGHRS and YFSETQ. The CDR3 region has the DNA TGCGCCAGCAGCTTGGGGTCGGGATTGGAGGGCTACACCTTC. It translates to CASSLGSGLEGYTF.

The chain carries TRBV29-1 and TRBJ1-1; TRBD1 matches at 8 bases. The CDR3 spans 12 residues. Per germline, CDR1 SQVTM and CDR2 ANQGSEA. V lost 5 bases and J lost 4; bases outside the gene matches: 3. CDR3 DNA: TGCAGCGTTCAGGGGGCGTTCACTGAAGCTTTCTTT. This codes for CSVQGAFTEAFF.

The rearrangement uses TRBV5-1 and TRBJ1-1; perhaps TRBD1 as D (5 bases). CDR1 is SGHRS, CDR2 YFSETQ, per germline. The CDR3 extends over 15 amino acids. V was cut by 2 bases and J by 5 bases, with 16 bases left in between. CDR3 sequence reads: CASSLGTTPGTEAFF. The DNA for the CDR3 is TGCGCCAGCAGCTTAGGGACGACCCCGGGGACTGAAGCTTTCTTT.

This chain connects TRBV7-9 to TRBJ1-1; D is uncertain. V dropped 1 base and J dropped 3 bases, with 9 bases sitting between them. The CDR3 totals 14 residues. From germline, CDR1 is SEHNR and CDR2 FQNEAQ (reference sequence). DNA of the CDR3: TGTGCCAGCAGCTTAGAGGGTAGGGACACTGAAGCTTTCTTT. Translated, it gives CASSLEGRDTEAFF.

The gene calls are TRBV5-4 and TRBJ2-2; 11 nucleotides agree with TRBD2. The V gene's germline CDR1 is SGHNT and CDR2 YYREEE (reference sequence). V lost 4 bases to trimming and J lost 5 bases; unmatched junction nucleotides: 13. The CDR3 is 18 residues long. CDR3 nucleotide sequence: TGTGCCAGCAGCCCTGGGGGTAGCGGGGGGGCGGCGACCGGGGAGCTGTTTTTT. Translation gives CASSPGGSGGAATGELFF.